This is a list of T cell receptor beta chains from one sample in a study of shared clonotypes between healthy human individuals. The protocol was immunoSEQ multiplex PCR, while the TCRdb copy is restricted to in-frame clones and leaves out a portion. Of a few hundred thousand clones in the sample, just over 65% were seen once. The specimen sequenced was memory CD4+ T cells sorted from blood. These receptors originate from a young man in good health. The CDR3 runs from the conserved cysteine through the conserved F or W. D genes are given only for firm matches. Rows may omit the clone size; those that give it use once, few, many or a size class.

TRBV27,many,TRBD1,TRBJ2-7,TGTGCCAGCAGCCCCACCGGGACAGGGGTAAGCGAGCAGTACTTC,CASSPTGTGVSEQYF
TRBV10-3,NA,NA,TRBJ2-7,TGTGCCATCAGTGACCCCAGGGGGGTCTACGAGCAGTACTTC,CAISDPRGVYEQYF
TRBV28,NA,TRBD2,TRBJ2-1,TGTGCCAGCAGCCCTAGCGGGACTTTCAATGAGCAGTTCTTC,CASSPSGTFNEQFF
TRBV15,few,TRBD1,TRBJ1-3,TGTGCCACCAGCAGAGGGCGACAGGGGTCCCCTGGAAACACCATATATTTT,CATSRGRQGSPGNTIYF
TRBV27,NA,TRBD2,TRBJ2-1,TGTGCCAGCAGTTTAGTCGGGGGGAGGCTATCGAGCTCCTACAATGAGCAGTTCTTC,CASSLVGGRLSSSYNEQFF
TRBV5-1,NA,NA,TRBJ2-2,TGCGCCAGCAGCTTGGTGGGAAACACCGGGGAGCTGTTTTTT,CASSLVGNTGELFF
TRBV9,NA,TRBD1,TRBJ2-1,TGTGCCAGCAGCGTGACAGGGTACAATGAGCAGTTCTTC,CASSVTGYNEQFF
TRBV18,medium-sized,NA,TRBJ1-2,TGTGCCAGCTCGCCGGGGGCAGGCAACTATGGCTACACCTTC,CASSPGAGNYGYTF
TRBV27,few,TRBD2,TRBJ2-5,TGTGCCAGCAGGCTGACTAGCGGGATCGGAGAGACCCAGTACTTC,CASRLTSGIGETQYF
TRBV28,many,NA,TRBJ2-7,TGTGCCAGCAGTTTACCTCAGGGGCCCGAGCAGTACTTC,CASSLPQGPEQYF
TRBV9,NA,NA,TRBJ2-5,TGTGCCAGCAGCGTAGTAATAGGAGAGACCCAGTACTTC,CASSVVIGETQYF
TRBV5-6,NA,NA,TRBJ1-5,TGTGCCAGCACCATAGGGGGGGGTAGGAGCAATCAGCCCCAGCATTTT,CASTIGGGRSNQPQHF
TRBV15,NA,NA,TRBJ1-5,TGTGCCACCAGCAAAGGGGGTAGGGACAATCAGCCCCAGCATTTT,CATSKGGRDNQPQHF
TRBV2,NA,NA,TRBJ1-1,TGTGCCAGCAGTATCACCGGATACACTGAAGCTTTCTTT,CASSITGYTEAFF
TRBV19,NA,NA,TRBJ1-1,TGTTCAACTGGTCGGACAGCGAACACTGAAGCTTTCTTT,CSTGRTANTEAFF
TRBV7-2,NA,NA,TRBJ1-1,TGTGCCAGCAGCTTAGTTCGGGTACTTGGGAACACTGAAGCTTTCTTT,CASSLVRVLGNTEAFF
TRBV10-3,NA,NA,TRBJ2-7,TGTGCCATAGGGGGAGAGTCCTCCTACGAGCAGTACTTC,CAIGGESSYEQYF
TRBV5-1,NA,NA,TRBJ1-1,TGCGCCAGCAGCTTGGGGGCGGCAAACACTGAAGCTTTCTTT,CASSLGAANTEAFF
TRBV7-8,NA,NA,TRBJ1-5,TGTGCCAGCAGCTTAGGTCTTAGGCAGCCCCAGCATTTT,CASSLGLRQPQHF
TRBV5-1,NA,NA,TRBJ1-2,TGCGCCAGCAGCTTGGTTTCAGGCCTGGGGTATGGCTACACCTTC,CASSLVSGLGYGYTF
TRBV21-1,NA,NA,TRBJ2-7,TGTGCCAGCAGCTCCTACACTTACGAGCAGTACTTC,CASSSYTYEQYF
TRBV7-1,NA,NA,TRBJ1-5,TGTGCCAGCAGCGCGTACAGGGATTATAGCAATCAGCCCCAGCATTTT,CASSAYRDYSNQPQHF
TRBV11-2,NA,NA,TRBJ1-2,TGTGCCAGCAGCCCTAGACCCGGGGGTTTGACTAACTATGGCTACACCTTC,CASSPRPGGLTNYGYTF
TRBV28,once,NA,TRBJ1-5,TGTGCCAGCAAGGTCAACAGGGCGATAAGCAATCAGCCCCAGCATTTT,CASKVNRAISNQPQHF
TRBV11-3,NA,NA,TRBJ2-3,TGTGCCAGCAGCTTAGGAGGACTCACAGATACGCAGTATTTT,CASSLGGLTDTQYF
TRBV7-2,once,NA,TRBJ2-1,TGTGCCAGCAGCTTAGCGGCGGAACGAGGTGAGCAGTTCTTC,CASSLAAERGEQFF
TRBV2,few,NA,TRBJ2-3,TGTGCCAGCAGTCAGGAGGTGGATACGCAGTATTTT,CASSQEVDTQYF
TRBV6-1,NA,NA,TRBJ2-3,TGTGCCAGCAGTGAATCCTATTGGGCAGATACGCAGTATTTT,CASSESYWADTQYF
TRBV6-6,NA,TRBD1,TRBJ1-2,TGTGCCAGCAGGGCCGGGACAGCCTATGGCTACACCTTC,CASRAGTAYGYTF
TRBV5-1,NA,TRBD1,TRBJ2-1,TGCGCCAGCAGCGAGGACAGGGTCTCCTACAATGAGCAGTTCTTC,CASSEDRVSYNEQFF
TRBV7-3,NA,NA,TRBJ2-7,TGTGCCAGCAGCTCCAGGGGACCCACCGACGAGCAGTACTTC,CASSSRGPTDEQYF